Listed below are T cell receptor beta chains from one sample, sequenced in a study of sequential checkpoint blockade in melanoma. Profiling relied on immunoSEQ multiplex PCR, and the TCRdb table lists in-frame clones only, not all of them. The repertoire consists of about 19,000 clones, with 80% to 90% occurring once and the leading ten covering 35% to 40%. The specimen comprised CD8+ T cells sorted from blood (inferred from file names), sampled from a patient given nivolumab and ipilimumab in sequence. These receptors were collected from a human donor with melanoma. The CDR3 runs from the conserved cysteine through the conserved F or W. D genes are given only for firm matches. Clone size is shown for a subset of rows, as once, few, many or a class of expanded clone.

>-|TRBV5-1|TRBJ2-2|-
CASSLAGTGELFF
TGCGCCAGCAGCTTGGCGGGAACCGGGGAGCTGTTTTTT
>-|TRBV4-2|TRBJ2-5|TRBD2
CASSQDRPSGYQETQYF
TGTGCCAGCAGCCAAGATAGGCCTAGCGGGTATCAAGAGACCCAGTACTTC
>-|TRBV6-5|TRBJ1-2|TRBD1
CASSSGTGSPLYGYTF
TGTGCCAGCAGTTCCGGGACAGGGAGCCCCCTCTATGGCTACACCTTC
>-|TRBV2|TRBJ1-1|TRBD1
CASSEGTGWDTEAFF
TGTGCCAGCAGTGAAGGGACAGGTTGGGACACTGAAGCTTTCTTT
>-|TRBV19|TRBJ2-1|TRBD2
CASRRAGEDEQFF
TGTGCCAGCCGTCGGGCGGGAGAGGATGAGCAGTTCTTC
>-|TRBV25-1|TRBJ2-3|-
CASSEVRLTDTQYF
TGTGCCAGCAGTGAGGTCAGACTCACAGATACGCAGTATTTT
>-|TRBV5-6|TRBJ1-1|-
CASSLNMNTEAFF
TGTGCCAGCAGCTTGAACATGAACACTGAAGCTTTCTTT
>once|TRBV5-1|TRBJ2-1|-
CASSSWSVYNEQFF
TGCGCCAGCAGCTCTTGGAGCGTCTACAATGAGCAGTTCTTC
>-|TRBV19|TRBJ2-7|-
CASSSPPDSYEQYF
TGTGCCAGTAGTTCGCCCCCGGACAGCTACGAGCAGTACTTC
>few|TRBV28|TRBJ2-7|-
CASSYGRGYEQYF
TGTGCCAGCAGTTATGGACGGGGTTACGAGCAGTACTTC
>-|TRBV27|TRBJ2-3|-
CASSLSSRDTQYF
TGTGCCAGCAGTTTATCCAGCAGGGATACGCAGTATTTT
>-|TRBV19|TRBJ2-7|TRBD2
CASTPGTSAEQYF
TGTGCCAGTACCCCCGGGACTAGCGCCGAGCAGTACTTC
>-|TRBV5-1|TRBJ2-5|TRBD2
CASSLRPASGGVTQETQYF
TGCGCCAGCAGCTTGCGTCCGGCTAGCGGGGGGGTGACCCAAGAGACCCAGTACTTC
>few|TRBV7-9|TRBJ1-4|-
CASSLGGGEKLFF
TGTGCCAGCAGCTTAGGCGGGGGAGAAAAACTGTTTTTT
>-|TRBV6-5|TRBJ1-2|-
CASSLGRNYGYTF
TGTGCCAGCAGCCTGGGGAGGAACTACGGCTACACCTTC
>-|TRBV5-8|TRBJ2-7|-
CASSLAVQNYEQYF
TGTGCCAGCAGCTTGGCCGTACAGAACTACGAGCAGTACTTC
>-|TRBV29-1|TRBJ1-2|TRBD1
CSVPDRGHNYGYTF
TGCAGCGTTCCGGACAGGGGGCACAACTATGGCTACACCTTC
>-|TRBV5-6|TRBJ1-2|-
CASSSKDLVVYGYTF
TGTGCCAGCAGCTCCAAGGACTTAGTTGTCTATGGCTACACCTTC
>-|TRBV28|TRBJ2-2|-
CASSHGELDTGELFF
TGTGCCAGCAGCCACGGAGAGTTGGACACCGGGGAGCTGTTTTTT
>-|TRBV5-1|TRBJ1-3|TRBD1
CASSPGTGGAWGNTIYF
TGCGCCAGCAGCCCTGGGACAGGGGGCGCCTGGGGGAACACCATATATTTT
>-|TRBV28|TRBJ1-1|TRBD1
CASSLLQGAGPAFF
TGTGCCAGCAGTTTATTACAGGGGGCAGGACCGGCTTTCTTT
>-|TRBV7-9|TRBJ2-1|TRBD2
CASSIYTGGTSGSLIEQFF
TGTGCCAGCAGTATATACACCGGAGGGACTAGCGGGTCCCTAATTGAGCAGTTCTTC
>-|TRBV7-9|TRBJ2-7|-
CASSDGAYEQYF
TGTGCCAGCAGCGACGGGGCCTACGAGCAGTACTTC
>-|TRBV5-6|TRBJ2-7|TRBD2
CASSLGAGVYEQYF
TGTGCCAGCAGCTTGGGCGCGGGAGTTTACGAGCAGTACTTC
>-|TRBV2|TRBJ2-1|TRBD2
CASSESSGGYNEQFF
TGTGCCAGCAGTGAAAGTAGCGGGGGATACAATGAGCAGTTCTTC
>once|TRBV7-8|TRBJ2-6|-
CASSHIQFTHKSRANVLTF
TGTGCCAGCAGCCATATACAGTTTACCCACAAAAGTCGGGCCAACGTCCTGACTTTC
>-|TRBV29-1|TRBJ1-1|-
CSASTGNTEAFF
TGCAGCGCTTCGACGGGGAACACTGAAGCTTTCTTT
>-|TRBV7-9|TRBJ1-1|-
CASSPARAGTEAFF
TGTGCCAGCAGCCCGGCGAGGGCTGGGACTGAAGCTTTCTTT
>-|TRBV5-1|TRBJ2-3|-
CASSLEGDGDTQYF
TGCGCCAGCAGCTTGGAAGGGGATGGAGATACGCAGTATTTT
>-|TRBV11-2|TRBJ1-3|-
CASTPRRAKLSGNTIYF
TGTGCCAGCACCCCAAGGAGGGCAAAGCTCTCTGGAAACACCATATATTTT
>-|TRBV10-3|TRBJ2-5|TRBD2
CAIREGLAGTSGTQYF
TGTGCCATCAGGGAGGGACTAGCGGGGACTTCGGGGACCCAGTACTTC
>once|TRBV9|TRBJ1-4|TRBD1
CASSKGDRATEKLFF
TGTGCCAGCTCTAAGGGGGACAGGGCTACGGAAAAACTGTTTTTT
>-|TRBV15|TRBJ2-2|-
CATSTLDSYVGELFF
TGTGCCACCAGTACCCTGGACTCCTATGTCGGGGAGCTGTTTTTT
>-|TRBV5-4|TRBJ2-7|TRBD1
CASSIRDRDGEQYF
TGTGCCAGCAGCATCCGGGACAGGGATGGCGAGCAGTACTTC
>few|TRBV28|TRBJ1-6|TRBD1
CASRPPLGQTNSPLHF
TGTGCCAGCAGACCTCCCTTGGGACAGACTAATTCACCCCTCCACTTT
>-|TRBV30|TRBJ2-7|-
CAWIRAGDEQYF
TGTGCCTGGATCCGAGCCGGGGACGAGCAGTACTTC
>-|TRBV7-9|TRBJ1-2|TRBD1
CASSLSRRQGARNYGYTF
TGTGCCAGCAGCTTAAGCCGCAGACAGGGGGCGCGTAACTATGGCTACACCTTC